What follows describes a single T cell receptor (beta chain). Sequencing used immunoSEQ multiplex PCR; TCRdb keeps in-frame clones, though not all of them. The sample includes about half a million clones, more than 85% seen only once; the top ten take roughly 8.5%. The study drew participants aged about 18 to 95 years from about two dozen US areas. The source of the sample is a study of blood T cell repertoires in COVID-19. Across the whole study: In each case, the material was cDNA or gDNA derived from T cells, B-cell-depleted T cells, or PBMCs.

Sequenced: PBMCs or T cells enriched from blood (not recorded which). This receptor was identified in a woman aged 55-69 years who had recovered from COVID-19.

The CDR3 coding sequence is TGTGCCAGCAGCGCGTACAATAACTATGGCTACACCTTC. It is translated as CASSAYNNYGYTF. V usage is TRBV9 and J usage is TRBJ1-2; D gene unclear. Per germline, CDR1 SGDLS and CDR2 YYNGEE. CDR3 length equals 13 residues. Trimming removed 3 bases at V and 1 base at J, with 7 bases between.